This TCR beta chain was documented in a study of OX40 agonist ivuxolimab in advanced cancers. Across the whole study: Ivuxolimab is an agonistic anti-OX40 (CD134) antibody, and patients were treated with it. Whole-study findings and limits: Relative to CD4+, CD8+ T cells held more expanded clones on average.

Sampling of blood occurred at baseline, cycle 4 day 1, and cycle 7 day 1. This clone has just one count. Antigen unknown. The CDR3 totals 11 residues. V shed 1 base and J shed 5 bases, with 2 bases lying between them. The V gene's germline CDR1 is SNHLY and CDR2 FYNNEI. Data came from immunoSEQ multiplex PCR; TCRdb stores just in-frame clones and leaves some out. The sample contains about 48,000 clones, roughly three quarters of which appear only once. The sequenced sample was CD4+ or CD8+ T cells sorted from blood, obtained in a trial of the OX40 agonist ivuxolimab. The TCR originated in an adult with an advanced solid tumor such as melanoma, head and neck, liver or kidney cancer. This chain links TRBV2 with TRBJ1-2; D gene uncertain. The CDR3 sequence is CASSEGYGYTF. In DNA form, the CDR3 reads TGTGCCAGCAGTGAAGGATATGGCTACACCTTC.